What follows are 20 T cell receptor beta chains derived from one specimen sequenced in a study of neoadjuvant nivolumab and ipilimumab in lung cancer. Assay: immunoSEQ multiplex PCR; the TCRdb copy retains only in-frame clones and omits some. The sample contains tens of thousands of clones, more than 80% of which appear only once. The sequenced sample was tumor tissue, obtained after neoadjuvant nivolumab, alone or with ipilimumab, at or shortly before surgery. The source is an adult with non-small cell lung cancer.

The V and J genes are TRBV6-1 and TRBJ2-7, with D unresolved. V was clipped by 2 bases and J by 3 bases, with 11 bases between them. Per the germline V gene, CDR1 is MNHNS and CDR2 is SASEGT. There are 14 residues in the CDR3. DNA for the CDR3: TGTGCCAGCAGTGAATGGAGTCTCGTCTACGAGCAGTACTTC. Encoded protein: CASSEWSLVYEQYF.

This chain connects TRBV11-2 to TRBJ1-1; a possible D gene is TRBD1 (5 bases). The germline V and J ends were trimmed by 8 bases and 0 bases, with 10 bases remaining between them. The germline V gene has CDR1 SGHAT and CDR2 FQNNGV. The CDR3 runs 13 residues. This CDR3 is CASRWGLNTEAFF. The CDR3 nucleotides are TGTGCCAGCCGGTGGGGACTGAACACTGAAGCTTTCTTT.

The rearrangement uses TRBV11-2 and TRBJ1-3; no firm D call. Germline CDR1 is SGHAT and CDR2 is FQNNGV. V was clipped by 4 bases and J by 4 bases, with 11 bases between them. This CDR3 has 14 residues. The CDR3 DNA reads TGTGCCAGCAGCTCCCGGACTGAGGGAAACACCATATATTTT. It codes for CASSSRTEGNTIYF.

Here the CDR3 reads CASSFRSDSTDTQYF. CDR3 DNA sequence: TGTGCCAGCAGCTTTCGGTCGGACTCTACAGATACGCAGTATTTT. The chain couples TRBV11-2 to TRBJ2-3; a weak D match, TRBD2 (5 bases). Trimming cost V 3 bases and J 3 bases, with 13 bases left between them. Per the germline V gene, CDR1 is SGHAT and CDR2 is FQNNGV. The CDR3 contains 15 residues. Using reference TRBV11-2 and TRBJ2-3 for the parts outside the CDR3, the full variable domain is EAGVAQSPRYKIIEKRQSVAFWCNPISGHATLYWYQQILGQGPKLLIQFQNNGVVDDSQLPKDRFSAERLKGVDSTLKIQPAKLEDSAVYLCASSFRSDSTDTQYFGPGTRLTVL.

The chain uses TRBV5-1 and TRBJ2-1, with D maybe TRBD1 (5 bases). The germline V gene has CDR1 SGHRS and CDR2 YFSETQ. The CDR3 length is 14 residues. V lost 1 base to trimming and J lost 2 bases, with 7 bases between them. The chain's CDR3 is CASSLPTAYNEQFF. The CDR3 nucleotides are TGCGCCAGCAGCTTGCCGACAGCCTACAATGAGCAGTTCTTC.

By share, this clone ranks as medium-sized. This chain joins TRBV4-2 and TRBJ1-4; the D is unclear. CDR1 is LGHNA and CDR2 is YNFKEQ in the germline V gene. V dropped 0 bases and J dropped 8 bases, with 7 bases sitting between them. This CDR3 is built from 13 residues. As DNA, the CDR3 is TGTGCCAGCAGCCAAGAGACGGGCGAAAAACTGTTTTTT. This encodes CASSQETGEKLFF.

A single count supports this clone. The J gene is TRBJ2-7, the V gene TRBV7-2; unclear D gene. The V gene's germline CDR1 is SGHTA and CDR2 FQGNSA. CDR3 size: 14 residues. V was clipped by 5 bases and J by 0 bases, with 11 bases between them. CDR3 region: CASSDDPVSYEQYF. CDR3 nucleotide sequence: TGTGCCAGCAGCGATGACCCGGTCTCCTACGAGCAGTACTTC.

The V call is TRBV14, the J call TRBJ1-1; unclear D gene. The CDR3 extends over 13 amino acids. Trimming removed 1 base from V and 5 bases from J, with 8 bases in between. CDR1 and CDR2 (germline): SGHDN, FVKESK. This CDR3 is CASSQGLWTEAFF. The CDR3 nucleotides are TGTGCCAGCAGCCAAGGTTTATGGACTGAAGCTTTCTTT.

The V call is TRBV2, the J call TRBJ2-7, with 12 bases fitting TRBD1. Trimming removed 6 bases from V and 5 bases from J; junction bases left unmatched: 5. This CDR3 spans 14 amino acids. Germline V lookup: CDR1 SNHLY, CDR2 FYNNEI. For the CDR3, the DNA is TGTGCCAGCAGGGCGGGACAGGGGGCAGACGAGCAGTACTTC. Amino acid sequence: CASRAGQGADEQYF.

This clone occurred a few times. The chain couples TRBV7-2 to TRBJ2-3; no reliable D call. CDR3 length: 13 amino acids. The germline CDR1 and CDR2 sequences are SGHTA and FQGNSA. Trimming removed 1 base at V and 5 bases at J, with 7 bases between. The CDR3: CASSLVYLDTQYF. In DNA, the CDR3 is TGTGCCAGCAGCTTAGTGTACCTAGATACGCAGTATTTT.

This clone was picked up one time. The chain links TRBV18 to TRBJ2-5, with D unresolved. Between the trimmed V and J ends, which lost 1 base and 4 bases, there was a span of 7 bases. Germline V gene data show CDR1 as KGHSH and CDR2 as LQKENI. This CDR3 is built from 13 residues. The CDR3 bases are TGTGCCAGCTCACCACTATCGAGAGAGACCCAGTACTTC. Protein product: CASSPLSRETQYF. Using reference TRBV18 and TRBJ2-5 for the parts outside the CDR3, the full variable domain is NAGVMQNPRHLVRRRGQEARLRCSPMKGHSHVYWYRQLPEEGLKFMVYLQKENIIDESGMPKERFSAEFPKEGPSILRIQQVVRGDSAAYFCASSPLSRETQYFGPGTRLLVL.

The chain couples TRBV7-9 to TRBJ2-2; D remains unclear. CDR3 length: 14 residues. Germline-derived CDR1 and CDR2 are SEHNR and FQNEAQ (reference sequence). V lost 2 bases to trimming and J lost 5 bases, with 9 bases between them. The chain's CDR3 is CASSLTWPTGELFF. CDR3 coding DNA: TGTGCCAGCAGCTTAACGTGGCCTACCGGGGAGCTGTTTTTT. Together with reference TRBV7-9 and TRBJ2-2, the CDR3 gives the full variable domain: DTGVSQNPRHKITKRGQNVTFRCDPISEHNRLYWYRQTLGQGPEFLTYFQNEAQLEKSRLLSDRFSAERPKGSFSTLEIQRTEQGDSAMYLCASSLTWPTGELFFGEGSRLTVL.

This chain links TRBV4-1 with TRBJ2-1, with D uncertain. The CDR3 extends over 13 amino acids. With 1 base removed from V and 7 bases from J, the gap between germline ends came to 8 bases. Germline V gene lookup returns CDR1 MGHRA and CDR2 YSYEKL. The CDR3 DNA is TGCGCCAGCAGCCAAGTTTCCCTAAATGAGCAGTTCTTC. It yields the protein CASSQVSLNEQFF.

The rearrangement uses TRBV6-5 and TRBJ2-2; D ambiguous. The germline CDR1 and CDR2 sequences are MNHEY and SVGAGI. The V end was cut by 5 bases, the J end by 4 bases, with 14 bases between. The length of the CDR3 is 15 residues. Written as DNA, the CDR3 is TGTGCCAGCAGTCGGTGGGCCCTCGGCACCGGGGAGCTGTTTTTT. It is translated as CASSRWALGTGELFF.

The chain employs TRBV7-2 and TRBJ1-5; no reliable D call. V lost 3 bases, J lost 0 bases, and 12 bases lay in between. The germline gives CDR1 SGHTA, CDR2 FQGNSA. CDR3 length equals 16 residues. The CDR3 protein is CASSFSSTYSNQPQHF. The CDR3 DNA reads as TGTGCCAGCAGCTTTAGCAGCACATATAGCAATCAGCCCCAGCATTTT. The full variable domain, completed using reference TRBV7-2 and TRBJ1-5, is GAGVSQSPSNKVTEKGKDVELRCDPISGHTALYWYRQSLGQGLEFLIYFQGNSAPDKSGLPSDRFSAERTGGSVSTLTIQRTQQEDSAVYLCASSFSSTYSNQPQHFGDGTRLSIL.

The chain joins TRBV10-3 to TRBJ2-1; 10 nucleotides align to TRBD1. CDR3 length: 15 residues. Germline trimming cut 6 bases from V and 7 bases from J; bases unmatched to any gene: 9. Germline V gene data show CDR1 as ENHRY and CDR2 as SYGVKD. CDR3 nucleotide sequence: TGTGCCATCAGCACTAGACAGGGGGCCGGGAATGAGCAGTTCTTC. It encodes CAISTRQGAGNEQFF.

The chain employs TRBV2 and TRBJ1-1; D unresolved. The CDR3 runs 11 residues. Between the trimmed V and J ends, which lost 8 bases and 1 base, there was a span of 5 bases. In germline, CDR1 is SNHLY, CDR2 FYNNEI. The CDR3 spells CASQGNTEAFF. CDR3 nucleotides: TGTGCCAGCCAAGGGAACACTGAAGCTTTCTTT.

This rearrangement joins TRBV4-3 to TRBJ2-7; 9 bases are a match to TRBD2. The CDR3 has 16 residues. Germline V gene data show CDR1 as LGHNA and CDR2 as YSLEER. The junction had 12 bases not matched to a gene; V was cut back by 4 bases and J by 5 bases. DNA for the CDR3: TGCGCCAGCAGCCTCTCAGGGGCTAGCGGGGAAAACGAGCAGTACTTC. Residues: CASSLSGASGENEQYF.

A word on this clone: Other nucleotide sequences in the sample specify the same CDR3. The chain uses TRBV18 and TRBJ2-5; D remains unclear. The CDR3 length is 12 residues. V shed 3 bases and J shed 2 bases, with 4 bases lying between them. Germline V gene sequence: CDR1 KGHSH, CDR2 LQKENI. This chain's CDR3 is CASSPEQETQYF. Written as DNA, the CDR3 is TGTGCCAGCTCACCGGAACAAGAGACCCAGTACTTC.

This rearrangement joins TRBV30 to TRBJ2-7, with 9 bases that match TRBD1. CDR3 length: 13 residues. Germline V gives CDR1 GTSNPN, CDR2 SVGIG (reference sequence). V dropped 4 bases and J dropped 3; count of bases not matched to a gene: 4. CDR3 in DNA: TGTGCCTGGACCGGGACAGGGATCTACGAGCAGTACTTC. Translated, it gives CAWTGTGIYEQYF.